Listed below are T cell receptor beta chains from one sample, sequenced in a study of cytomegalovirus exposure and HLA in healthy donors. Profiled with immunoSEQ multiplex PCR; TCRdb holds only in-frame clones, not every one. This sample has about 130,000 clones, with roughly 80% found just once. What was sequenced was PBMCs. These receptors were taken from a boy aged 5-17 years in good health and CMV-seronegative. CDR3s include the opening cysteine and the closing phenylalanine or tryptophan. Each record gives: D gene, clone size, J gene, V gene, CDR3 DNA, CDR3 protein. The D gene is left open where the match is weak. Some rows have no size entry. The others give once, few or many, or a class for an expanded clone.

D: TRBD1
size: NA
J: TRBJ1-5
V: TRBV27
DNA: TGTGCCAGCAGTTCCCCGACAGGGATCGGCAATCAGCCCCAGCATTTT
CDR3: CASSSPTGIGNQPQHF

D: TRBD1
size: NA
J: TRBJ1-5
V: TRBV30
DNA: TGTGCCTGGAGTGTCGGGACAGGGGAGTTTAATCAGCCCCAGCATTTT
CDR3: CAWSVGTGEFNQPQHF

D: TRBD2
size: NA
J: TRBJ2-2
V: TRBV4-1
DNA: TGCGCCAGCAGCCAAGGGTTAGCGGGAGACACCGGGGAGCTGTTTTTT
CDR3: CASSQGLAGDTGELFF

D: NA
size: few
J: TRBJ1-1
V: TRBV7-9
DNA: TGTGCCAGCAGCACGCCTTGGGAGGGAGGCACTGAAGCTTTCTTT
CDR3: CASSTPWEGGTEAFF

D: NA
size: NA
J: TRBJ1-1
V: TRBV7-9
DNA: TGTGCCAGCAGATGGGCGGGGGGGGGAACTGAAGCTTTCTTT
CDR3: CASRWAGGGTEAFF

D: NA
size: NA
J: TRBJ2-2
V: TRBV28
DNA: TGTGCCAGCAGTTTCACGAACACCGGGGAGCTGTTTTTT
CDR3: CASSFTNTGELFF

D: TRBD2
size: NA
J: TRBJ2-7
V: TRBV30
DNA: TGTGCCTGGAGTCCCTCGGGAGGCTCCTTTCTCGAGCAGTACTTC
CDR3: CAWSPSGGSFLEQYF

D: TRBD1
size: NA
J: TRBJ1-5
V: TRBV2
DNA: TGTGCCAGCAGGCCCGGGACAGGGGATCAGCAGCCCCAGCATTTT
CDR3: CASRPGTGDQQPQHF

D: TRBD2
size: NA
J: TRBJ2-1
V: TRBV9
DNA: TGTGCCAGCAGCGTAGTCACTAGCGAACTACAGTTCTTC
CDR3: CASSVVTSELQFF

D: NA
size: NA
J: TRBJ2-3
V: TRBV7-2
DNA: TGTGCCAGCAGGCCCGGGACTAGCACAGATACGCAGTATTTT
CDR3: CASRPGTSTDTQYF

D: TRBD1
size: NA
J: TRBJ1-1
V: TRBV13
DNA: TGTGCCAGCAGCCGGGGACAGCACACTGAAGCTTTCTTT
CDR3: CASSRGQHTEAFF

D: TRBD2
size: NA
J: TRBJ2-7
V: TRBV7-2
DNA: TGTGCCAGCACCGACGGGACTAGCTACGAGCAGTACTTC
CDR3: CASTDGTSYEQYF

D: NA
size: NA
J: TRBJ1-5
V: TRBV5-6
DNA: TGTGCCAGCAGCTTGGACAGGGTACCGGATCAGCCCCAGCATTTT
CDR3: CASSLDRVPDQPQHF

D: TRBD1
size: NA
J: TRBJ2-5
V: TRBV5-6
DNA: TGTGCCAGCAGCTTGGGAGGGGGCGGACCAACGGAGACCCAGTACTTC
CDR3: CASSLGGGGPTETQYF

D: NA
size: NA
J: TRBJ2-3
V: TRBV7-9
DNA: TGTGCCAGCAGCTGGGGGGGGGCCACAGATACGCAGTATTTT
CDR3: CASSWGGATDTQYF

D: NA
size: few
J: TRBJ1-5
V: TRBV29-1
DNA: TGCAGCGTTGGGGGTGGCAGGGGCCAGCCCCAGCATTTT
CDR3: CSVGGGRGQPQHF